These 22 T cell receptor beta chains came from one sample sequenced in a study of blood T cell repertoires in COVID-19 (dated by TCRdb to about 2020). The library was generated by the immunoSEQ multiplex PCR assay. This is the immuneACCESS table as TCRdb keeps it, with only in-frame sequences that have V and J called. A part of the clones is gone; compared with another copy, unresolved V genes explain less than half, and the rest is unexplained. Within this sample are about 280,000 clones, with about nine tenths of them counted one time only. About 8.6% of the sample belongs to the ten largest clones. The sequencing sample was made of peripheral blood. All receptors come from a man aged 40-55 years with active or convalescent COVID-19.

Here the CDR3 DNA reads TGCAGCGTCGCCTTCTCCGGGACAGGGTACAACGAGCAGTACTTC. Its protein is CSVAFSGTGYNEQYF. The rearrangement links TRBV29-1 to TRBJ2-7; TRBD1 agrees at 9 bases. The germline V gene has CDR1 SQVTM and CDR2 ANQGSEA. The V and J ends lost 6 bases and 5 bases, in that order; junction bases with no gene match: 14. The CDR3 has 15 residues.

This clone occurred a few times. The chain combines TRBV7-9 with TRBJ2-7; D is unclear. Per the germline V gene, CDR1 is SEHNR and CDR2 is FQNEAQ (reference sequence). This CDR3 contains 13 residues. V gave up 1 base and J gave up 3 bases, with 7 bases separating them. CDR3 protein: CASSLVGLYEQYF. CDR3 bases: TGTGCCAGCAGCTTAGTGGGCCTCTACGAGCAGTACTTC.

V and J are TRBV3-1 (or the pseudogene TRBV3-2) and TRBJ1-5, with D maybe TRBD1 (5 bases). V was clipped by 0 bases and J by 9 bases, with 6 bases between them. This CDR3 contains 12 residues. CDR1 is LGHDT, CDR2 YNNKEL, per germline (reference sequence). The CDR3 loop is CASSQDQGPQHF. CDR3 sequence (DNA): TGTGCCAGCAGCCAAGACCAGGGGCCCCAGCATTTT.

The chain carries TRBV7-6 and TRBJ2-7; D remains unclear. The CDR3 sequence is 16 residues long. The germline V and J ends were trimmed by 1 base and 4 bases, with 17 bases remaining between them. Germline V gene lookup returns CDR1 SGHVS and CDR2 FNYEAQ. CDR3 nucleotide sequence: TGTGCCAGCAGCTTAGAATCCCAGACACGAATTTACGAGCAGTACTTC. It codes for CASSLESQTRIYEQYF.

The genes are TRBV30 and TRBJ1-4, with no clear D. The CDR3 is 12 amino acids. Trimming shortened V by 0 bases and J by 5 bases, and 4 bases separated the two germline ends. Per the germline V gene, CDR1 is GTSNPN and CDR2 is SVGIG (reference sequence). CDR3 amino acids: CAWSVLNEKLFF. Here the CDR3 DNA reads TGTGCCTGGAGTGTACTGAATGAAAAACTGTTTTTT.

In DNA form, the CDR3 reads TGTGCCAGCAGCTACGGTTTGGCCAGGGCGGACTATGGCTACACCTTC. Translated: CASSYGLARADYGYTF. The J gene is TRBJ1-2, the V gene TRBV7-2; D perhaps matches TRBD1 (5 bases). CDR1 is SGHTA and CDR2 is FQGNSA in the germline V gene. The CDR3 is 16 amino acids. V was cut by 4 bases and J by 3 bases, with 18 bases left in between.

Points on this clone: This same CDR3 is encoded by further DNA sequences in the sample. J is TRBJ1-1 and V is TRBV5-1, with D maybe TRBD1 (5 bases). The CDR3 loop spans 14 amino acids. Germline values: CDR1 SGHRS, CDR2 YFSETQ. Trimming took off 3 bases at V and 2 bases at J, with 11 bases between the two ends. CDR3 loop: CASSSGTANTEAFF. CDR3 DNA sequence: TGCGCCAGCAGCTCCGGGACTGCAAACACTGAAGCTTTCTTT.

This clone was seen more than once but under ten times. This chain connects TRBV12-3 or TRBV12-4 to TRBJ1-1, with D possibly being TRBD1 (6 bases). Trimming took 7 bases from V and 4 from J, leaving 13 bases between them. The CDR3 has 13 residues. The CDR3 sequence: CASTLDSRTEAFF. The CDR3 nucleotides read TGTGCCAGCACATTGGACAGTCGCACTGAAGCTTTCTTT.

This chain links TRBV9 with TRBJ2-5, with D perhaps matching TRBD2 (7 bases). CDR1 is SGDLS and CDR2 is YYNGEE in the germline V gene. The CDR3 is 16 residues long. V was pared by 3 bases and J by 2 bases, with 17 bases between. The CDR3 DNA is TGTGCCAGCAGCGCAAGTGCGGGGGCTGAACAAGAGACCCAGTACTTC. Translation: CASSASAGAEQETQYF. Complete variable domain (other parts from reference TRBV9 and TRBJ2-5): DSGVTQTPKHLITATGQRVTLRCSPRSGDLSVYWYQQSLDQGLQFLIQYYNGEERAKGNILERFSAQQFPDLHSELNLSSLELGDSALYFCASSASAGAEQETQYFGPGTRLLVL.

This CDR3 is CASTSLIPSLHF. CDR3 DNA sequence: TGTGCCAGCACCTCACTAATACCGTCCCTCCACTTT. V gene TRBV7-9 combines with J gene TRBJ1-6; D is undetermined. The CDR3 spans 12 residues. Trimming removed 7 bases at V and 14 bases at J, with 15 bases between. Germline CDR1 SEHNR, CDR2 FQNEAQ (reference sequence).

The V call is TRBV15, the J call TRBJ2-1; 10 bases are a match to TRBD2. With V trimmed by 5 bases and J by 0 bases, 7 bases remained unmatched. The CDR3 length is 17 residues. Germline values: CDR1 LNHNV, CDR2 YYDKDF (reference sequence). CDR3 nucleotides: TGTGCCACCAGCCGCACTAGCGGGACCCGCTCCTACAATGAGCAGTTCTTC. Its protein product is CATSRTSGTRSYNEQFF.

This rearrangement joins TRBV7-2 to TRBJ2-7; D perhaps matches TRBD2 (5 bases). The germline CDR1 and CDR2 sequences are SGHTA and FQGNSA. CDR3 length: 14 residues. Between the trimmed V and J ends, which lost 5 bases and 0 bases, there was a span of 11 bases. CDR3 in DNA: TGTGCCAGCAGCGAGCGGTGGGGCTCCTACGAGCAGTACTTC. It translates to CASSERWGSYEQYF.

V and J are TRBV5-1 and TRBJ1-1; TRBD1 aligns across 10 bases. CDR1 and CDR2 from the germline V gene are SGHRS and YFSETQ. Trimming cost V 4 bases and J 6 bases; bases outside gene matches: 18. The CDR3 runs 18 residues. The CDR3 DNA reads TGCGCCAGCAGCGGCGGCCCGGGACAGGGGCTCCCCGGCGCTGAAGCTTTCTTT. This gives the protein CASSGGPGQGLPGAEAFF.

This chain links TRBV27 with TRBJ1-1, with a tentative D call TRBD1 (5 bases). The ends were cut back, 5 bases at V and 4 bases at J, with 8 bases in the middle. CDR1 MNHEY and CDR2 SMNVEV come from the germline V gene (reference sequence). The CDR3 totals 12 residues. The CDR3 nucleotides read TGTGCCAGCAGTAGGGGATCCACTGAAGCTTTCTTT. Amino acids: CASSRGSTEAFF.

This rearrangement joins TRBV12-5 to TRBJ1-1, with D possibly being TRBD1 (6 bases). The CDR3 is made up of 14 amino acids. Per germline, CDR1 LGHNT and CDR2 FRNRAP. V lost 3 bases to trimming and J lost 2 bases, with 10 bases between them. The CDR3 nucleotides read TGTGCTAGTGGTTTTATGGACAGTAACACTGAAGCTTTCTTT. It translates to CASGFMDSNTEAFF.

This clone came up once. The rearrangement links TRBV6-5 to TRBJ1-6; no definite D call. CDR3 size: 11 residues. The germline V and J ends were trimmed by 6 bases and 7 bases, with 4 bases remaining between them. From germline, CDR1 is MNHEY and CDR2 SVGAGI. The chain's CDR3 is CASRQNSPLHF. DNA for the CDR3: TGTGCCAGCAGACAGAATTCACCCCTCCACTTT.

The chain uses TRBV5-6 and TRBJ1-5, with no clear D. The CDR3 has 13 amino acids. Deletions cut 0 bases from V and 8 bases from J, with 9 bases between. Germline V gene sequence: CDR1 SGHDT, CDR2 YYEEEE. The CDR3 sequence: CASSLEGRKPQHF. The DNA for the CDR3 is TGTGCCAGCAGCTTGGAAGGGAGGAAGCCCCAGCATTTT.

The table lists this clone with a few counts. Written as DNA, the CDR3 is TGTGCCAGCAGCAGCCGAGACAGGACGCAAGAGACCCAGTACTTC. Encoded protein: CASSSRDRTQETQYF. The chain is built from TRBV7-9 and TRBJ2-5; D may be TRBD1 (6 bases). V gave up 5 bases and J gave up 2 bases, with 15 bases separating them. Per the germline V gene, CDR1 is SEHNR and CDR2 is FQNEAQ (reference sequence). The CDR3 runs to 15 residues.

Worth noting for this clone: Other DNA sequences in the sample encode the same CDR3. J is TRBJ1-1 and V is TRBV4-1; possibly TRBD1 for D (6 bases). Germline V gene sequence: CDR1 MGHRA, CDR2 YSYEKL. CDR3 length: 13 residues. The V end was cut by 0 bases, the J end by 5 bases, with 7 bases between. The DNA for the CDR3 is TGCGCCAGCAGCCAAGACAGGGGAACTGAAGCTTTCTTT. Translating it yields CASSQDRGTEAFF.

The rearrangement uses TRBV5-1 and TRBJ2-3; TRBD2 agrees at 7 bases. CDR1 SGHRS and CDR2 YFSETQ come from the germline V gene. V dropped 0 bases and J dropped 4; count of bases not matched to a gene: 11. The CDR3 has 17 amino acids. The CDR3, as DNA: TGCGCCAGCAGCTTGGATGTGGTGGGAGGGCTGGCAGATACGCAGTATTTT. Translated: CASSLDVVGGLADTQYF.

The chain employs TRBV24-1 and TRBJ1-1; no clear D gene. CDR1 is KGHDR, CDR2 SFDVKD, per germline. The CDR3 extends over 13 amino acids. Between the trimmed V and J ends, which lost 2 bases and 11 bases, there was a span of 14 bases. CDR3 sequence: CATSDSGRWPAFF. The CDR3, as DNA: TGTGCCACCAGTGATTCCGGCAGGTGGCCGGCTTTCTTT.

V gene TRBV7-2 combines with J gene TRBJ1-4; tentative D call: TRBD1 (5 bases). This CDR3 spans 14 amino acids. With 0 bases removed from V and 8 bases from J, the gap between germline ends came to 10 bases. Looked up from germline, CDR1 is SGHTA and CDR2 is FQGNSA. CDR3 region: CASSLAGAGEKLFF. The DNA for the CDR3 is TGTGCCAGCAGCTTAGCAGGGGCAGGCGAAAAACTGTTTTTT.